This T cell receptor (beta chain) originates from a study of blood T cell repertoires in COVID-19 (dated by TCRdb to 2018 to 2020). For the study in its entirety: Samples covering the acute and convalescent phases of COVID-19 were provided by collaborators in the United States, Italy and Spain. The material from the prospective study consisted of cDNA or gDNA derived from T cells, B-cell-depleted T cells, or PBMCs. The dataset comprised deeply sampled blood TCRbeta repertoires from subjects exposed to, actively infected with, or recovered from COVID-19. The repertoires were made available in a free public database intended to serve as a resource for research on the immune response to SARS-CoV-2. The samples were drawn from two sources: the first 160 participants of the ongoing ImmuneRACE study, and 1,254 subjects contributed by 6 global collaborators. The sample metadata nearly always contained a de-identified subject ID, COVID-19 status, age in years and sex. Where available, HLA class I and class II types were obtained from metadata supplied by the sample provider rather than from assay-based typing. Overall study outcomes, separate from this receptor: The amount of clinical and demographic metadata varied by source and participant and was provided uncurated.

Trimming removed 6 bases from V and 7 bases from J; the gene matches leave 3 bases unexplained. The CDR3, from cysteine to phenylalanine, totals 15 residues. Only the CDR3 DNA stays, 45 bases, in frame from base 1. The germline V gene gives CDR1 as ENHRY and CDR2 as SYGVKD. With respect to this clone: Its antigen is unknown. Base qualities were left out, and no much larger clone turns up one base away.

Samples from volunteer blood donors who had recovered from COVID-19 were contributed by a second Seattle source. Whole blood was collected in K2EDTA tubes by collaborating institutions according to the institutions' own protocols. For TCRbeta analysis, collaborators shipped samples as frozen whole blood, isolated PBMCs, or DNA extracted from either of those sample types. The immunoSEQ Assay, a bias-controlled multiplex PCR, was used to amplify TCRbeta CDR3 regions from genomic DNA. On the study's bioinformatics: The number of nucleated cells in each sample was estimated from the amplification of reference gene primers within the assay. To quantify the absolute abundance of each unique TCRbeta CDR3 rearrangement, sequence reads were collapsed and filtered. For each sample, productive Simpson clonality was calculated as the square root of Simpson's diversity index across productive rearrangements. TCRdb took this table from immuneACCESS and kept in-frame rearrangements with V and J called. Such tables lack part of the clones; where checked against another copy, unresolved V genes explain under half of the gap, and the rest is unexplained. V, J and clone size reflect that table, while D and trimming were determined from the DNA. The table for this sample lists about 300,000 clones; around 86% of them were counted only once. The ten largest make up around 1.5% of the sample.

The sequence was obtained from a woman aged 40 to 50 who had recovered from COVID-19. The V and J genes are TRBV10-3 and TRBJ2-2; 15 nucleotides in the junction match TRBD2. The sample consisted of peripheral blood. CDR3 sequence: CAISGTSGGLGELFF. DNA sequence: TGTGCCATCAGCGGGACTAGCGGGGGGCTCGGGGAGCTGTTTTTT.